Listed here are 14 T cell receptor beta chains from one sample, sequenced in a study of response to subunit inactivated influenza vaccine (dated by TCRdb to between 2017 and 2018). The library was generated by RT-PCR. For sequencing, an Illumina HiSeq 2500 was employed. The public reads were reprocessed in TCRdb via fastp at Q25 and MiXCR, keeping in-frame beta chains. Rows are unified per CDR3 protein, each entry keeping the most common DNA and genes. This sample lists some 570,000 distinct CDR3 sequences; roughly 12% were detected once. The top ten clonotypes cover roughly 11% of the sample. In addition, the sample was reused for a study of T cells expressing NK-cell markers. The second study's paper adds: TCR beta cDNA libraries were made by 5'RACE template switching that added a universal primer site and unique molecular identifiers.

The sequencing here drew on PBMCs from blood, taken on the day of vaccination. The receptor source for this set is a man in his fifties or sixties who received an inactivated influenza vaccine. Donor details come from another sample of the same person, matched by shared clones.

This clonotype has a handful of counts. The V and J genes are TRBV3-1 and TRBJ1-2, with D perhaps TRBD1 (5 bases). Germline CDR1 reads LGHDT; CDR2 reads YNNKEL (reference sequence). The V gene lost 1 base and the J gene lost 4 bases, with 10 bases spanning the gap. The CDR3 is made up of 14 amino acids. CDR3 amino acids: CASSQGGATYGYTF. The CDR3, as DNA: TGTGCCAGCAGCCAAGGAGGGGCGACCTATGGCTACACCTTC.

This clonotype was seen more than once but under ten times. The CDR3 is CSAIGLAGEVGQTQYF. The CDR3 region has the DNA TGCAGCGCCATCGGGCTAGCGGGAGAGGTTGGTCAGACCCAGTACTTC. The rearrangement uses TRBV29-1 and TRBJ2-5; 10 bases agree with TRBD2. This CDR3 is 16 amino acids long. V trimming: 7 bases; J trimming: 6 bases; junction bases outside the gene matches: 17. Germline V gene sequence: CDR1 SQVTM, CDR2 ANQGSEA.

The sample holds a few counts of this clonotype. This sequence joins TRBV6-2 or TRBV6-3 and TRBJ2-7, with 8 positions matching TRBD2. CDR3 length: 16 amino acids. Germline CDR1 reads MNHEY; CDR2 reads SVGEGT. V lost 2 bases and J lost 2; bases outside the gene matches: 8. CDR3 loop: CASSYTLAELTYEQYF. The CDR3 DNA reads as TGTGCCAGCAGTTACACACTAGCGGAGCTTACCTACGAGCAGTACTTC.

V is TRBV15 and J is TRBJ2-3, with 8 nucleotides matching TRBD2. Trimming cost V 0 bases and J 5 bases; bases outside gene matches: 13. CDR3 length: 18 amino acids. Germline CDR1 is LNHNV and CDR2 is YYDKDF (reference sequence). The CDR3 here is CATSREGLDGEAGDTQYF. The CDR3 nucleotides are TGTGCCACCAGCAGAGAGGGACTAGACGGTGAAGCGGGAGATACGCAGTATTTT.

This clonotype was observed a few times. The V call is TRBV9, the J call TRBJ2-7; 8 bases are shared with TRBD2. The ends lost 1 base at V and 5 bases at J; junction bases unmatched: 8. This CDR3 is 15 amino acids long. The germline V gene has CDR1 SGDLS and CDR2 YYNGEE. The CDR3 DNA follows: TGTGCCAGCAGCGTATCCTGGCTAGCGGGTAACGAGCAGTACTTC. Translating gives CASSVSWLAGNEQYF.

This clonotype was seen a few times. V is TRBV28 and J is TRBJ2-1, with 8 nucleotides matching TRBD1. CDR1 MDHEN and CDR2 SYDVKM come from the germline V gene. The CDR3 is made up of 15 amino acids. The trim removed 5 bases at V and 3 bases at J, leaving 6 bases unmatched. CDR3: CASSIRQGFYNEQFF. The DNA for the CDR3 is TGTGCCAGCAGTATTCGACAGGGGTTCTACAATGAGCAGTTCTTC.

There are many counts of this clonotype. The genes are TRBV20-1 and TRBJ2-1; tentative D call: TRBD2 (6 bases). CDR1 is DFQATT, CDR2 SNEGSKA, per germline (reference sequence). The CDR3 sequence is 11 residues long. V shed 0 bases and J shed 15 bases, with 12 bases lying between them. The CDR3 region is CSARETGGLFF. The CDR3 DNA follows: TGCAGTGCTAGAGAGACTGGGGGGTTGTTCTTC.

In its sample, this clonotype was seen a few times. The rearrangement joins TRBV7-3 to TRBJ1-1; no reliable D call. Germline CDR1 is SGHTA and CDR2 is FQGTGA. This CDR3 is built from 14 residues. Trimming removed 1 base at V and 3 bases at J, with 9 bases between. The CDR3 sequence is CASSLSGPDTEAFF. The CDR3 DNA reads TGTGCCAGCAGCTTAAGCGGGCCAGACACTGAAGCTTTCTTT. Variable domain in full (rest from reference TRBV7-3 and TRBJ1-1): GAGVSQTPSNKVTEKGKYVELRCDPISGHTALYWYRQSLGQGPEFLIYFQGTGAADDSGLPNDRFFAVRPEGSVSTLKIQRTERGDSAVYLCASSLSGPDTEAFFGQGTRLTVV.

The V call is TRBV5-1, the J call TRBJ2-1; D gene uncertain. The V and J ends lost 4 bases and 0 bases respectively, with 14 bases between them. There are 16 residues in the CDR3. Germline loops: CDR1 SGHRS, CDR2 YFSETQ. DNA for the CDR3: TGCGCCAGCAGCGACCAGCGTGTGACCTCCTACAATGAGCAGTTCTTC. Protein sequence: CASSDQRVTSYNEQFF.

This clonotype has at least ten counts. This sequence joins TRBV27 and TRBJ2-1, with D possibly being TRBD2 (5 bases). Trimming removed 6 bases from V and 0 bases from J, with 9 bases in between. The CDR3 is made up of 14 amino acids. The germline CDR1 and CDR2 sequences are MNHEY and SMNVEV (reference sequence). The CDR3 bases are TGTGCCAGCAGGCTACGGGGCTCCTACAATGAGCAGTTCTTC. Translation: CASRLRGSYNEQFF.

J is TRBJ1-1 and V is TRBV12-3 or TRBV12-4, with no clear D. With 6 bases removed from V and 0 bases from J, the gap between germline ends came to 11 bases. This CDR3 contains 14 residues. The CDR3 DNA follows: TGTGCCAGCAGACAAGACAACGTGAACACTGAAGCTTTCTTT. Amino acid sequence: CASRQDNVNTEAFF.

The chain recombines TRBV2 with TRBJ1-1; D ambiguous. Trimming shortened V by 7 bases and J by 0 bases, and 27 bases separated the two germline ends. This CDR3 spans 19 amino acids. Germline CDR1 reads SNHLY; CDR2 reads FYNNEI. CDR3 sequence (DNA): TGTGCCAGCAACGAACCTTTGACTCGGAAAGAAAGAATGAACACTGAAGCTTTCTTT. Protein: CASNEPLTRKERMNTEAFF.

The sample holds a few counts of this clonotype. The chain combines TRBV19 with TRBJ2-5; 8 bases line up with TRBD1. The CDR3 covers 14 residues. In germline, CDR1 is LNHDA, CDR2 SQIVND (reference sequence). With 3 bases clipped from V and 5 bases from J, the junction kept 5 bases outside the gene matches. CDR3 in amino acids: CASSILDRAETQYF. CDR3 nucleotides: TGTGCCAGTAGTATCCTGGACAGGGCGGAGACCCAGTACTTC.

The chain employs TRBV4-3 and TRBJ2-2; D gene uncertain. Trimming stripped 0 bases from V and 6 bases from J, with 8 bases between. Per the germline V gene, CDR1 is LGHNA and CDR2 is YSLEER. This CDR3 has 14 amino acids. DNA for the CDR3: TGCGCCAGCAGCCAAGATCAGGTCCCCGGGGAGCTGTTTTTT. It codes for CASSQDQVPGELFF.